The TCR beta chain under discussion was sequenced for a study of early T cells in non-severe SARS-CoV-2 infection. Notes on the study in general: VDJdb matching skewed toward anti-spike CD8 responses, missing private and CD4 specificities.

TCRdb used MiXCR to reprocess the 5' RACE reads, holding one entry per CDR3 protein. Here the sample spans around 66,000 distinct CDR3 sequences, 5% to 6.5% being singletons. Points on this clonotype: What it recognizes is unknown.

This sample comprised whole blood, obtained at baseline. This clonotype was sampled from an adult who was a healthcare worker with PCR-confirmed SARS-CoV-2 infection or an uninfected control (not recorded which).

As DNA, the CDR3 is TGTGCCAGCAGTTCGCCGCGGGGTCCCCTCCACTTT. Translation gives CASSSPRGPLHF. The chain uses TRBV28 and TRBJ1-6, with no clear D. Germline assignment: CDR1 MDHEN and CDR2 SYDVKM. The length of the CDR3 is 12 residues. V was trimmed by 4 bases and J by 13 bases, leaving 11 bases between them.